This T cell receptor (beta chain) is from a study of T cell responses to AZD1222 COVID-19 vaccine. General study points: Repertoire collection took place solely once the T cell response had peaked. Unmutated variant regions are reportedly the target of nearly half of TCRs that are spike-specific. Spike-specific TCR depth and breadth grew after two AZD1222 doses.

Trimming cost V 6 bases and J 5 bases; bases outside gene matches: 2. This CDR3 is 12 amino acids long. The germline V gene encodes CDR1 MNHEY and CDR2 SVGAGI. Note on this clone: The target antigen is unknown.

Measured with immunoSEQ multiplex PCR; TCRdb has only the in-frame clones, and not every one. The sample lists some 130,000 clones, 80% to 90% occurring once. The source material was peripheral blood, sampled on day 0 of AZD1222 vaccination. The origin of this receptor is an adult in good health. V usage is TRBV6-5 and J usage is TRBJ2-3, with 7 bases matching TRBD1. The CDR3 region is CASSSGGDTQYF. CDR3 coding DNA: TGTGCCAGCAGCTCAGGGGGAGATACGCAGTATTTT.